The clone carrying this T cell receptor beta chain was recorded a few times. Antigen: not known. The time point here: late sampling 161 to 241 days after vaccination in three convalescent patients. Documented treatment: roughly ten-day PBMC culture with coronavirus spike peptide pools or control peptides (ViraFEST assay). The CDR3 has 12 amino acids. The data are from a study of vaccination and CD4 T cells after COVID-19. Study-wide findings and caveats: Convalescent patients studied were relatively few, and early post-infection timepoints were absent.

Once obtained from cultured CD4+ T cells, the DNA was sequenced using the Oncomine TCR Beta short-read assay. DNA came from CD4+ T cells after culture. Each CDR3 protein gets one entry after TCRdb re-called the PCR reads with MiXCR. The sample gives about 26,000 distinct CDR3 sequences, roughly a third of which show up once; about 3.7% is in the top ten. The chain employs TRBV21-1 and TRBJ1-6. TRBV21-1 is a documented pseudogene. This sample comprised CD4+ T cells from blood, cultured in vitro, obtained about 7 months after SARS-CoV-2 vaccination. The TCR sequence derives from a human donor who had recovered from COVID-19. The CDR3 loop reads CASSVLGSPLHF. In nucleotides, the CDR3 is TGTGCCAGCAGCGTCCTGGGGTCACCCCTCCACTTT.